Below, 23 T cell receptor beta chains from the same sample are listed, as sequenced in a study of blood T cells in healthy people across ages. For the second PCR, which ran for roughly 7 to 11 cycles, a sample-barcoded 5' primer and a J-beta primer mix were used. TCRdb passed the 5' RACE reads through MiXCR, listing each CDR3 protein once. The sample contains 1.8 million or so distinct CDR3 sequences, approximately 40% of which appear only once. Sequencing was carried out using blood. The receptors shown here come from a human donor in good health.

This chain links TRBV6-4 with TRBJ2-2; weak D call: TRBD2 (5 bases). The CDR3 loop spans 15 amino acids. V was cut by 3 bases and J by 4 bases, with 12 bases left in between. From germline, CDR1 is MRHNA and CDR2 SNTAGT. The DNA of the CDR3 is TGTGCCAGCAGTGAATCGTCGGGGTTCACCGGGGAGCTGTTTTTT. Protein: CASSESSGFTGELFF.

This chain links TRBV7-2 with TRBJ2-1, with TRBD2 matching over 10 bases. V trimming: 8 bases; J trimming: 4 bases; junction bases outside the gene matches: 11. Germline values: CDR1 SGHTA, CDR2 FQGNSA. CDR3 length equals 16 residues. The CDR3 nucleotides are TGTGCCAGCGGACCTCCCATGACTAGCGGGTACAATGAGCAGTTCTTC. Protein sequence: CASGPPMTSGYNEQFF.

This clonotype has ten or more counts. This sequence joins TRBV7-8 and TRBJ2-7; 7 bases line up with TRBD1. The germline gives CDR1 SGHVS, CDR2 FQNEAQ. Germline trimming cut 4 bases from V and 3 bases from J; bases unmatched to any gene: 9. The CDR3 runs to 15 residues. CDR3 region: CASSSTRQGLYEQYF. The CDR3 DNA reads as TGTGCCAGCAGCTCCACCCGACAGGGTCTCTACGAGCAGTACTTC. The whole variable domain, remainder taken from reference TRBV7-8 and TRBJ2-7, is GAGVSQSPRYKVAKRGQDVALRCDPISGHVSLFWYQQALGQGPEFLTYFQNEAQLDKSGLPSDRFFAERPEGSVSTLKIQRTQQEDSAVYLCASSSTRQGLYEQYFGPGTRLTVT.

The table lists this clonotype with a count of one. V and J are TRBV6-2 or TRBV6-3 and TRBJ1-5; D unresolved. Per the germline V gene, CDR1 is MNHEY and CDR2 is SVGEGT. The CDR3 sequence is 15 residues long. The V gene lost 7 bases and the J gene lost 9 bases, with 22 bases spanning the gap. The CDR3 nucleotides read TGTGCCAGCACCAACCGGGGAAGTAGTGTACGGCCCCAGCATTTT. Its protein is CASTNRGSSVRPQHF.

The V call is TRBV6-2 or TRBV6-3, the J call TRBJ1-5, with D possibly TRBD1 on 5 matching bases. This CDR3 spans 13 amino acids. V gave up 4 bases and J gave up 5 bases, with 9 bases separating them. Germline V CDR1 and CDR2: MNHEY, SVGEGT. This CDR3 reads CASSWKGDQPQHF. CDR3 sequence (DNA): TGTGCCAGCAGTTGGAAAGGGGATCAGCCCCAGCATTTT.

V is TRBV28 and J is TRBJ1-1, with TRBD1 as a possible D gene (5 bases). CDR3 length: 14 amino acids. V lost 3 bases, J lost 5 bases, and 13 bases lay in between. The germline gives CDR1 MDHEN, CDR2 SYDVKM. CDR3 in amino acids: CASSLDISGTEAFF. The CDR3 DNA sequence: TGTGCCAGCAGTTTGGACATTTCTGGGACTGAAGCTTTCTTT.

This clonotype has only a few counts. The rearrangement joins TRBV12-3 or TRBV12-4 to TRBJ1-5, with D unclear. This CDR3 is 14 amino acids long. The V and J ends lost 1 base and 6 bases respectively, with 10 bases between them. In DNA, the CDR3 is TGTGCCAGCAGTTTAGTCCCTGGCGGTCAGCCCCAGCATTTT. Translation: CASSLVPGGQPQHF.

Ten or more counts support this clonotype. The chain has TRBV29-1 and TRBJ1-2, with TRBD1 matching over 8 bases. Germline assignment: CDR1 SQVTM and CDR2 ANQGSEA. The CDR3 sequence is 11 residues long. The CDR3 nucleotides read TGCAGTACGGGGACAGGCAATGGCTACACCTTC. It translates to CSTGTGNGYTF.

This clonotype was picked up a small number of times. The chain uses TRBV12-3 or TRBV12-4 and TRBJ2-1; no reliable D call. V gave up 6 bases and J gave up 0 bases, with 15 bases separating them. CDR3 length: 16 amino acids. CDR3 region: CASSYRTPLSYNEQFF. DNA of the CDR3: TGTGCCAGCAGCTATCGGACGCCCCTCTCCTACAATGAGCAGTTCTTC.

The chain combines TRBV29-1 with TRBJ2-2; tentatively, D is TRBD1 or TRBD2 (5 bases each). CDR1 and CDR2 (germline): SQVTM, ANQGSEA. Trimming removed 6 bases at V and 4 bases at J, with 9 bases between. There are 12 residues in the CDR3. DNA of the CDR3: TGCAGCGTGAACGGGGCCACCGGGGAGCTGTTTTTT. Translated: CSVNGATGELFF.

This clonotype was seen at least ten times. The chain uses TRBV7-2 and TRBJ1-6; D not resolved. The CDR3 is 15 amino acids. From germline, CDR1 is SGHTA and CDR2 FQGNSA. V gave up 5 bases and J gave up 8 bases, with 16 bases separating them. The CDR3 region is CASSLGSQIDSPLHF. DNA for the CDR3: TGTGCCAGCAGCCTCGGGTCGCAAATAGATTCACCCCTCCACTTT.

The chain combines TRBV20-1 with TRBJ2-1; 11 bases map to TRBD1. CDR3 length equals 15 residues. Per the germline V gene, CDR1 is DFQATT and CDR2 is SNEGSKA (reference sequence). The junction had 4 bases not matched to a gene; V was cut back by 3 bases and J by 3 bases. In DNA form, the CDR3 reads TGCAGTGCTAGCACCGGGACAGGGGGCTACAATGAGCAGTTCTTC. Translating it yields CSASTGTGGYNEQFF.

This clonotype turned up a few times. V and J are TRBV28 and TRBJ1-4; D not resolved. Germline CDR1 reads MDHEN; CDR2 reads SYDVKM. The length of the CDR3 is 14 residues. The V end was cut by 2 bases, the J end by 4 bases, with 8 bases between. CDR3 DNA: TGTGCCAGCAGTTTAACGGCGATTAATGAAAAACTGTTTTTT. As protein: CASSLTAINEKLFF.

This clonotype was seen a few times. This sequence joins TRBV2 and TRBJ2-4; 12 nucleotides agree with TRBD2. With 5 bases clipped from V and 13 bases from J, the junction kept 3 bases outside the gene matches. Looked up from germline, CDR1 is SNHLY and CDR2 is FYNNEI. CDR3 size: 12 residues. The CDR3 DNA is TGTGCCAGCAGTAGACTAGCGGGGGAGCAGTACTTC. Its translation: CASSRLAGEQYF.

The chain joins TRBV28 to TRBJ2-3; 13 bases align to TRBD2. V gave up 5 bases and J gave up 5 bases; unmatched junction bases: 10. The CDR3 contains 17 residues. CDR1 and CDR2 (germline): MDHEN, SYDVKM. CDR3 sequence (DNA): TGTGCCAGCAGTCTACCGGGACTAGCGGGGTCTGGAGATACGCAGTATTTT. This gives the protein CASSLPGLAGSGDTQYF.

The chain combines TRBV20-1 with TRBJ1-2, with TRBD1 identical over 7 bases. V lost 0 bases and J lost 6; bases outside the gene matches: 4. The germline V gene encodes CDR1 DFQATT and CDR2 SNEGSKA (reference sequence). The CDR3 is made up of 13 amino acids. DNA of the CDR3: TGCAGTGCTAGAGATCCCCAGGGGGATGGCTACACCTTC. Translation: CSARDPQGDGYTF.

This chain joins TRBV20-1 and TRBJ1-1, with 7 bases fitting TRBD1. Germline trimming cut 0 bases from V and 4 bases from J; bases unmatched to any gene: 14. Germline V CDR1 and CDR2: DFQATT, SNEGSKA (reference sequence). The CDR3 runs to 17 residues. In DNA, the CDR3 is TGCAGTGCTAGAGACGTTGAGGAGGGGGCACTCAGCACTGAAGCTTTCTTT. Residues: CSARDVEEGALSTEAFF.

J is TRBJ1-1 and V is TRBV7-3; weak D call: TRBD1 (5 bases). The CDR3 runs to 17 residues. The germline V gene has CDR1 SGHTA and CDR2 FQGTGA. Trimming left V 0 bases short and J 4 bases short, with 18 bases between. The CDR3 bases are TGTGCCAGCAGCTTAACTCCTTTGGGGGTAGGGGCCACTGAAGCTTTCTTT. Translated, it gives CASSLTPLGVGATEAFF.

This clonotype appeared a few times. The chain's CDR3 is CASREDYFTDTQYF. In DNA form, the CDR3 reads TGCGCCAGCAGGGAGGATTATTTCACAGATACGCAGTATTTT. The chain is built from TRBV5-1 and TRBJ2-3; the D gene is possibly TRBD2 (5 bases). Trimming stripped 5 bases from V and 2 bases from J, with 12 bases between. CDR3 length: 14 residues. Looked up from germline, CDR1 is SGHRS and CDR2 is YFSETQ.

The chain links TRBV12-5 to TRBJ2-5, with a weak D call TRBD2 (6 bases). V was trimmed by 6 bases and J by 0 bases, leaving 17 bases between them. Germline-derived CDR1 and CDR2 are LGHNT and FRNRAP. The CDR3 loop spans 16 amino acids. CDR3 region: CASGATTSLYQETQYF. The CDR3 DNA reads as TGTGCTAGTGGCGCCACCACTAGCTTGTACCAAGAGACCCAGTACTTC.

Regarding this clonotype: Mismatch with germline at one junction end may stem from a read error. The chain has TRBV7-2 and TRBJ2-5; D unresolved. The DNA matches TRBJ2-7 better at its end, which makes the J call doubtful. This CDR3 is 15 amino acids long. The germline V gene has CDR1 SGHTA and CDR2 FQGNSA. CDR3 bases: TGTGCTAGCAGCTTAAACAGTGGCACTCCCCACGAGCAGTACTTC. This translates into CASSLNSGTPHEQYF.

This CDR3 is CASIRTSGGRMNEQFF. CDR3 DNA: TGTGCCAGCATTCGAACTAGCGGGGGGAGAATGAATGAGCAGTTCTTC. This chain joins TRBV7-2 and TRBJ2-1, with 12 nucleotides matching TRBD2. The J segment lost 7 bases and the V segment lost 7 bases, leaving 11 bases of the junction unmatched. Germline assignment: CDR1 SGHTA and CDR2 FQGNSA. The CDR3 runs 16 residues.

V and J are TRBV6-6 and TRBJ1-1; TRBD1 agrees at 7 bases. V was clipped by 5 bases and J by 3 bases; unmatched bases: 9. Looked up from germline, CDR1 is MNHNY and CDR2 is SVGAGI (reference sequence). CDR3 size: 15 residues. CDR3 in amino acids: CASSRQLQGYTEAFF. The CDR3 DNA sequence: TGTGCCAGCAGTCGACAATTACAGGGGTACACTGAAGCTTTCTTT.